This T cell receptor (beta chain) was recovered during a study of blood T cell repertoires in COVID-19 (dated by TCRdb to the early 2020s). At the level of the whole study: Samples covering the acute and convalescent phases of COVID-19 were provided by collaborators in the United States, Italy and Spain. Subjects who had been exposed to COVID-19, were actively infected with it, or had recovered from it provided the deeply sampled blood TCRbeta repertoires that made up the dataset. Samples were obtained from the ongoing ImmuneRACE study (first 160 participants) and from over a thousand subjects provided by 6 global collaborators. Where available, HLA class I and class II types were taken from metadata supplied by the sample provider and were not determined by assay-based typing. A de-identified subject ID, COVID-19 status, age in years and sex were almost always included in the sample metadata. The prospective study material was composed of cDNA or gDNA derived from T cells, B-cell-depleted T cells, or PBMCs. The repertoires were released in a freely available public database meant as a resource for research on the immune response to SARS-CoV-2. Here is what the overall study found, with its caveats: How much clinical and demographic metadata was included differed by source and by participant, and the metadata was provided uncurated.

Participants in the prospective study were enrolled through a virtual design, were aged roughly 18 to 100 years, and lived in approximately 24 United States geographic areas. Cohort assignment in the prospective study relied on participant-reported clinical history from a screening survey and a study questionnaire. ImmuneRACE Cohort 3 recovered participants were defined by two consecutive negative NP/OP PCR tests, healthcare professional clearance, or symptom resolution. In the prospective study, whole blood, serum and a nasopharyngeal or oropharyngeal swab were collected from each participant by mobile phlebotomists. Participants in the prospective study had the option to provide additional blood draws and questionnaires over a roughly two-month period. Before DNA extraction, prospective study blood samples were shipped either frozen or at room temperature. The CDR3, from cysteine to phenylalanine, totals 15 residues. The CDR3 DNA has 45 bases and is translated from base 1. Relative to germline, V is 6 bases shorter and J is 3 bases shorter, with 18 bases between their ends. Based on the germline V gene, the CDR1 and CDR2 sequences are MNHEY and SVGEGT.

This clone came up once. Its antigen remains undetermined. Base-call qualities are not available, and no considerably larger clone is one nucleotide away. TCRbeta CDR3 regions were amplified from genomic DNA by means of the immunoSEQ Assay, a bias-controlled multiplex PCR. As for how the authors treated the data: Nucleated cell counts per sample were estimated from amplification of reference gene primers within the assay. To quantify the absolute abundance of each unique TCRbeta CDR3 rearrangement, sequence reads were collapsed and filtered. For each sample, productive Simpson clonality was calculated by taking the square root of Simpson's diversity index across productive rearrangements. TCRdb stores this immuneACCESS table with in-frame sequences only. Part of the clones is absent; in the studies checked, under half of the shortfall reflects unresolved V genes, and no reason is known for the rest. That table furnishes V, J and clone size, whereas the DNA furnished D and trimming. The sample table shows 150,000 to 200,000 clones, and approximately 90% are seen once. The ten largest clones capture around 7% of the sample.

This clonotype originated in a woman aged 45-60 years who had recovered from COVID-19. The chain couples TRBV6-2 or TRBV6-3 to TRBJ2-7, with no D gene named confidently. The sequenced sample was PBMCs or T cells enriched from blood (not recorded which). The CDR3 region has the sequence CASSRFPRSVYEQYF. Read as DNA, the sequence is TGTGCCAGCAGCCGTTTCCCCCGCTCAGTCTACGAGCAGTACTTC.